This T cell receptor (delta chain) appears in the sequencing data of a study of delta chains in infants with herpesvirus infections. Gamma-chain- and delta-chain-specific primers converted PBMC RNA into TCR cDNA. TCRdb re-called clones from the RT-PCR reads via CATT. Of around 1,700 delta-chain clones listed, 6.7% are singletons. The ends lost 3 bases at V and 2 bases at J; junction bases unmatched: 28. The germline V gene encodes CDR1 TSWWSYY and CDR2 QGS. The CDR3 runs to 24 residues. Judged by abundance, this clone is large. This CDR3 is also generated by other DNA sequences in the sample. The chain uses TRDV1 and TRDJ1; 12 bases agree with TRDD3. The source is a human donor who was a Ugandan infant, either HIV-exposed or HIV-unexposed (not recorded which). Source: peripheral blood, taken at time point 1 of longitudinal follow-up. The CDR3: CALGDYHSPSDIHWGIQRTDKLIF. CDR3 coding DNA: TGTGCTCTTGGGGACTACCATTCCCCTAGCGATATCCACTGGGGGATACAGAGGACCGATAAACTCATCTTT.